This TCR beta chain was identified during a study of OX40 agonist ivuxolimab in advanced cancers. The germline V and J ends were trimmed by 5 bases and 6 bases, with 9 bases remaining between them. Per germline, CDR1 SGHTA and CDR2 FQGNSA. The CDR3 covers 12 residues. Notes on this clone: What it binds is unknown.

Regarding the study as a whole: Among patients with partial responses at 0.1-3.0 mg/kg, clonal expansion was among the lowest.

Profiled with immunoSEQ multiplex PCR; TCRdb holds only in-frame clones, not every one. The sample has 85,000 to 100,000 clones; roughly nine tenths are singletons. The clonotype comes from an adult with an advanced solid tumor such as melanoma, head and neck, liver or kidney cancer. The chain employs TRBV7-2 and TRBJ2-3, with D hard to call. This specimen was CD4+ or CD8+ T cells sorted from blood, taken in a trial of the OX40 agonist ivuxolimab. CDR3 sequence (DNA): TGTGCCAGCAGCGAACTGGCGGATACGCAGTATTTT. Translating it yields CASSELADTQYF. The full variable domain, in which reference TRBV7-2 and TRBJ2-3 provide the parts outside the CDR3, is GAGVSQSPSNKVTEKGKDVELRCDPISGHTALYWYRQSLGQGLEFLIYFQGNSAPDKSGLPSDRFSAERTGGSVSTLTIQRTQQEDSAVYLCASSELADTQYFGPGTRLTVL.